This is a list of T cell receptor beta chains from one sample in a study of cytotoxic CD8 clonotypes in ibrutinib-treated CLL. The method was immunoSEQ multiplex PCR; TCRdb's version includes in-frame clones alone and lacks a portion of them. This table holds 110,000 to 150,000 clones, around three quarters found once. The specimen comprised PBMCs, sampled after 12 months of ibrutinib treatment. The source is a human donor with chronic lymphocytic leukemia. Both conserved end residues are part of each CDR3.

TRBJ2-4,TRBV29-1,CSVATGTGRDIQYF
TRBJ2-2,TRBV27,CASSLVKRKALTGELFF
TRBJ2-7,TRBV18,CASFRDGDYEQYF
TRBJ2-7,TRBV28,CASSDEARDSYEQYF
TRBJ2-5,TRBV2,CASRTGTSASGTPETQYF
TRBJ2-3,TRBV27,CASSLAQGGDTQYF
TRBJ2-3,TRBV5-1,CASSPDLAGGASDTQYF
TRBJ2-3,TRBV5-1,CASSFGTPWGGNTQYF
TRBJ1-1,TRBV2,CAKGEGPNTEAFF
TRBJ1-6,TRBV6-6,CASTRRTGSYNSPLHF
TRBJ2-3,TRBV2,CASSEAGSGGTDTQYF
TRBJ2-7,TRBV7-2,CASSLERAYEQYF
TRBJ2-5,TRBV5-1,CASSLAGLEKETQYF
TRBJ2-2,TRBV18,CASSPRSTGELFF
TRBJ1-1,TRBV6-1,CASSEDGRVNTEAFF
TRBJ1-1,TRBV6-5,CASSRRGTEAFF
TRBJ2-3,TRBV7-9,CASSLQGALDTQYF
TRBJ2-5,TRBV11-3,CASSLGVQSGAMETQYF
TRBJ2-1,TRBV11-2,CASSLGLGYDEQFF
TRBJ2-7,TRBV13,CASSLEGQGSYEQYF
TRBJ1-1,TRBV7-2,CASRGQMNTEAFF
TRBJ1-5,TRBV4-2,CASSQDRGSNQPQHF
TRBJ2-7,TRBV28,CASSSQGFEQYF
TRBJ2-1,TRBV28,CASLRGGAENEQFF
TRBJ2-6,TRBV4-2,CASSLLLSAGGANVLTF
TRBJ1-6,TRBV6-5,CASSPSGDLNSPLHF
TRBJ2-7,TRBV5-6,CASSFGQGTYEQYF
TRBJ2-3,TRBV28,CASSWRGGTDTQYF
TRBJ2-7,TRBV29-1,CSVEPRGTYEQYF
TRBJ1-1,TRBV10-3,CASRDRLNTEAFF
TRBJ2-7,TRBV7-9,CASSKGLAASYEQYF
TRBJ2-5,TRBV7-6,CASNPTGRETQYF
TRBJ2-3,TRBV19,CASSMTSGRNTRPDTQYF
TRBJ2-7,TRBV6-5,CASSYEQYF
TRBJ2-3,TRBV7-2,CASSLDYSGGTDTQYF
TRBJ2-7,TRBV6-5,CASSVAPSSYEQYF
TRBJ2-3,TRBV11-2,CASSFWVSTDTQYF
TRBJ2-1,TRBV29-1,CSAGQPGSYNEQFF
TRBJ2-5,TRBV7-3,CASSPSYLAVAQYF
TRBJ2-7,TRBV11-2,CASSLGGRGYEQYF